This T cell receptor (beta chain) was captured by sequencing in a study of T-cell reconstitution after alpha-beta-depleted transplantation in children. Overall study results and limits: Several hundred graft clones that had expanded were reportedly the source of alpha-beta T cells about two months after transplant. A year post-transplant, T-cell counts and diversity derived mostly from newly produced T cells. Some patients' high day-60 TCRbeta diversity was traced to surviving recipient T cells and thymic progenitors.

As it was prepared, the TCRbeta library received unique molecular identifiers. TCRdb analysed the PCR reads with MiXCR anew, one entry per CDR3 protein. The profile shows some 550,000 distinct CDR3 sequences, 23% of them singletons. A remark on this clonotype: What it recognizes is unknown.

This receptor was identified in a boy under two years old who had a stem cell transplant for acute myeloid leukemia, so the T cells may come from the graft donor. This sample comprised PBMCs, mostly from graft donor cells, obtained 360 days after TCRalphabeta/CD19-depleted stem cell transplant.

CDR3 protein: CASSSGQRNTGELFF. DNA of the CDR3: TGTGCCAGCAGCTCGGGGCAGCGGAACACCGGGGAGCTGTTTTTT. The chain is built from TRBV5-8 and TRBJ2-2; D is possibly TRBD1 or TRBD2 (5 bases each). The CDR3 covers 15 residues. Germline CDR1 is SGHTS and CDR2 is YDEGEE. The germline V and J ends were trimmed by 3 bases and 1 base, with 10 bases remaining between them.